This TCR beta chain was found in a study of monozygotic twins with inflammatory bowel disease. Notes on this clonotype: What it binds is not known.

The CDR3 runs 11 residues. Germline V gives CDR1 DFQATT, CDR2 SNEGSKA (reference sequence). UMIs that had a 6-nucleotide sample barcode were put in using template switching. Reprocessing the 5' RACE reads, TCRdb reports a single entry for every CDR3 protein and omits DNA. Its listing shows over 35,000 distinct CDR3 sequences. Study conclusions and caveats: Versus healthy twins, IBD patients showed fewer clonotypes shared with others, especially with disease activity.

This sequence was found in a human donor with ulcerative colitis or Crohn's disease, or a healthy co-twin of an affected twin (not recorded which). The chain is built from TRBV20-1 and TRBJ2-7; the TCRdb call, TRBD1, lacks DNA for checking. Sequenced input: blood. Here the CDR3 reads CSALYRDEQYF.